This T cell receptor (beta chain) was found in a study of blood T cell repertoires in COVID-19. Study in general: Specimens from acute and convalescent COVID-19 originated in the United States, Italy and Spain. T cells, B-cell-depleted T cells, or PBMCs supplied cDNA or gDNA.

J gave up 8 bases and V 5 bases, and 6 bases lay outside the gene matches. The CDR3 runs to 14 residues. Per the germline V gene, CDR1 is LGHDT and CDR2 is YNNKEL (reference sequence). As processed by the authors: It was from reference gene primer amplification that nucleated cell counts were estimated. Sequencing was performed with immunoSEQ multiplex PCR; in TCRdb, only in-frame clones are kept and a portion is missing. V and J calls and clone size are those listed in that table; D and trimming were worked out from the DNA. The table shows almost 200,000 clones, with 85% occurring only once. The Seattle patients joined while their infection was active and were tracked longitudinally afterward.

The TCR sequence derives from a man aged 55 to 70 with COVID-19, enrolled during active disease. The chain joins TRBV3-1 (or the pseudogene TRBV3-2) to TRBJ1-4; TRBD1 aligns across 9 bases. The sample was peripheral blood. The DNA for the CDR3 is TGTGCCAGCAGCGGGGGACAGGGAAGGGAAAAACTGTTTTTT. It codes for CASSGGQGREKLFF.